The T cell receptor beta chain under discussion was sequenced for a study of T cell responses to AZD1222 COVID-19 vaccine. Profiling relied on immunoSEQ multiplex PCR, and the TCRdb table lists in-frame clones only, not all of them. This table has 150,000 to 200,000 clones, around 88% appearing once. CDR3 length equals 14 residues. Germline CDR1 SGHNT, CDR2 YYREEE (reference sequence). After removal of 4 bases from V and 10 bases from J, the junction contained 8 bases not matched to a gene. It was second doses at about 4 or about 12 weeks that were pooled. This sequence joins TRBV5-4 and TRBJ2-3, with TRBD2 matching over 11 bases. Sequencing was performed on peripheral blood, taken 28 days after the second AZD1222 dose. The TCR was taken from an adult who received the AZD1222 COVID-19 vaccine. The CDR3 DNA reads TGTGCCAGCAGCCCACGGGATAGCGGGGGGGCGCAGTATTTT. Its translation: CASSPRDSGGAQYF.